The 27 T cell receptor beta chains below were found in one sample sequenced in a study of identical twins. TCRdb re-called the 5' RACE reads with MiXCR, one entry per CDR3 protein. Of 510,000 or so distinct CDR3 sequences in the sample, 12% to 15% were seen once. These data were likewise used in another study, on yellow fever vaccine responses in identical twins.

Sequencing used CD4+ T cells sorted from blood. These receptor sequences come from a woman younger than 30 in good health.

The chain recombines TRBV5-1 with TRBJ2-1; D is unresolved. The CDR3 runs 15 residues. Germline CDR1 is SGHRS and CDR2 is YFSETQ. Trimming stripped 2 bases from V and 9 bases from J, with 18 bases between. The CDR3 nucleotides are TGCGCCAGCAGCTTTTCTAACACGCCTCCGGGTGAGCAGTTCTTC. Its translation: CASSFSNTPPGEQFF.

This clonotype was seen a handful of times. The chain couples TRBV29-1 to TRBJ2-3, with a weak D call TRBD2 (7 bases). Germline V gene data show CDR1 as SQVTM and CDR2 as ANQGSEA. V was cut by 4 bases and J by 1 base, with 15 bases left in between. This CDR3 has 15 amino acids. The DNA of the CDR3 is TGCAGCGTTGCCGGGGGGCCGGGAGGCACAGATACGCAGTATTTT. As protein: CSVAGGPGGTDTQYF.

The sample holds a few counts of this clonotype. CDR3 sequence reads: CASRTNSGQDILGADTQYF. CDR3 sequence (DNA): TGTGCCAGCAGAACAAACTCGGGACAGGATATCCTAGGTGCAGATACGCAGTATTTT. The V and J genes are TRBV11-2 and TRBJ2-3; TRBD1 matches 8 bases. V lost 6 bases to trimming and J lost 4 bases; unmatched junction nucleotides: 21. The CDR3 extends over 19 amino acids. CDR1 SGHAT and CDR2 FQNNGV come from the germline V gene.

V and J are TRBV5-6 and TRBJ1-4; 9 nucleotides line up with TRBD1. This CDR3 region has 14 residues. Unmatched junction bases numbered 7, after V lost 5 bases and J lost 8 bases. Germline values: CDR1 SGHDT, CDR2 YYEEEE. The CDR3 spells CASSSDRGGEKLFF. CDR3 nucleotide sequence: TGTGCCAGCAGTTCGGACAGGGGAGGCGAAAAACTGTTTTTT.

This clonotype was detected only a few times. This chain links TRBV24-1 with TRBJ2-1; 9 positions match TRBD2. V lost 2 bases and J lost 9; bases outside the gene matches: 10. CDR3 length: 16 amino acids. CDR1 is KGHDR and CDR2 is SFDVKD in the germline V gene. In DNA form, the CDR3 reads TGTGCCACCAGTGATTCTAATAGCGGGAGAGAGTCTGAGCAGTTCTTC. This codes for CATSDSNSGRESEQFF.

This clonotype was seen a handful of times. The V call is TRBV28, the J call TRBJ2-1; no definite D call. The CDR3 totals 14 residues. Germline assignment: CDR1 MDHEN and CDR2 SYDVKM. V was trimmed by 7 bases and J by 0 bases, leaving 10 bases between them. CDR3 sequence: CASTTQSSYNEQFF. The CDR3 DNA is TGTGCCAGCACCACCCAGAGCTCCTACAATGAGCAGTTCTTC. Full variable domain (rest looked up from reference TRBV28 and TRBJ2-1): DVKVTQSSRYLVKRTGEKVFLECVQDMDHENMFWYRQDPGLGLRLIYFSYDVKMKEKGDIPEGYSVSREKKERFSLILESASTNQTSMYLCASTTQSSYNEQFFGPGTRLTVL.

The J gene is TRBJ2-7, the V gene TRBV19, with 7 bases lining up with TRBD2. The CDR3 runs 15 residues. Germline V gene data show CDR1 as LNHDA and CDR2 as SQIVND (reference sequence). V shed 7 bases and J 4 bases; nucleotides not matched to a gene: 13. CDR3 amino acids: CASTSPSAGEYEQYF. The DNA for the CDR3 is TGTGCCAGTACCTCCCCCTCGGCGGGAGAATACGAGCAGTACTTC.

This clonotype showed up many times. The chain carries TRBV10-3 and TRBJ2-7; 9 positions match TRBD2. The germline CDR1 and CDR2 sequences are ENHRY and SYGVKD. This CDR3 contains 14 residues. Unmatched junction bases numbered 3, after V lost 6 bases and J lost 0 bases. The CDR3 DNA is TGTGCCATCAGGGAACTAGCGGGCTCCTACGAGCAGTACTTC. As protein: CAIRELAGSYEQYF.

The chain joins TRBV15 to TRBJ2-1, with D unresolved. Deletions cut 3 bases from V and 4 bases from J, with 13 bases between. The CDR3 spans 15 residues. Germline lookup yields CDR1 LNHNV and CDR2 YYDKDF (reference sequence). The CDR3 loop is CATSSSTASYNEQFF. DNA of the CDR3: TGTGCCACCAGCAGTTCCACGGCTAGTTACAATGAGCAGTTCTTC.

This clonotype was seen more than once but under ten times. The V and J genes are TRBV25-1 and TRBJ2-5; unclear D gene. The V and J ends lost 2 bases and 5 bases respectively, with 9 bases between them. Per germline, CDR1 MGHDK and CDR2 SYGVNS. This CDR3 spans 13 amino acids. CDR3: CASSESGVETQYF. The CDR3 DNA reads TGTGCCAGCAGTGAAAGTGGGGTGGAGACCCAGTACTTC.

This clonotype has just a few counts. The chain uses TRBV7-8 and TRBJ2-5; possible D gene TRBD1, 6 bases. With 3 bases removed from V and 2 bases from J, the gap between germline ends came to 13 bases. The CDR3 runs 15 residues. Germline lookup yields CDR1 SGHVS and CDR2 FQNEAQ. The CDR3 reads CASSLSGAQQETQYF. Here the CDR3 DNA reads TGTGCCAGCAGCTTGTCAGGGGCCCAACAAGAGACCCAGTACTTC.

CDR3 sequence reads: CASSLTEGSGRSHNEQFF. The CDR3 coding sequence is TGTGCCAGCAGCTTAACAGAAGGTAGCGGGAGAAGCCACAATGAGCAGTTCTTC. The rearrangement links TRBV7-8 to TRBJ2-1; the match to TRBD2 covers 9 bases. V was clipped by 2 bases and J by 5 bases; unmatched bases: 13. The length of the CDR3 is 18 residues. The germline V gene encodes CDR1 SGHVS and CDR2 FQNEAQ.

This clonotype was seen more than once but under ten times. For the CDR3, the DNA is TGTGCCACCAGTGATGTCGGGGAGGTGGTCACCTTC. Its translation is CATSDVGEVVTF. V gene TRBV24-1 combines with J gene TRBJ1-2; D gene unclear. Trimming took 3 bases from V and 13 from J, leaving 14 bases between them. The length of the CDR3 is 12 residues. CDR1 and CDR2 (germline): KGHDR, SFDVKD.

The chain couples TRBV20-1 to TRBJ1-2; 10 nucleotides line up with TRBD1. The ends lost 6 bases at V and 8 bases at J; junction bases unmatched: 9. CDR1 DFQATT and CDR2 SNEGSKA come from the germline V gene (reference sequence). The CDR3 has 13 amino acids. CDR3 loop: CSAQNDRGRGYTF. The CDR3 region has the DNA TGCAGTGCACAGAACGACAGGGGGCGAGGCTACACCTTC.

The chain uses TRBV11-3 and TRBJ2-1; no definite D call. The ends were cut back, 1 base at V and 6 bases at J, with 7 bases in the middle. The germline CDR1 and CDR2 sequences are SGHNT and YENEEA. The CDR3 loop spans 13 amino acids. The CDR3 reads CASSLGLINEQFF. Here the CDR3 DNA reads TGTGCCAGCAGCTTAGGCCTGATCAATGAGCAGTTCTTC.

This clonotype was seen ten or more times. J is TRBJ2-1 and V is TRBV12-3 or TRBV12-4; no clear D gene. V was pared by 6 bases and J by 9 bases, with 15 bases between. The CDR3 totals 13 residues. The chain's CDR3 is CASRDLVSSEQFF. CDR3 DNA sequence: TGTGCCAGCAGGGACCTAGTCAGCAGTGAGCAGTTCTTC.

The sample holds many counts of this clonotype. The CDR3 DNA sequence: TGCAGCGTTGGGACTAGCGGGAGAGCCTACGAGCAGTACTTC. It yields the protein CSVGTSGRAYEQYF. V gene TRBV29-1 combines with J gene TRBJ2-7, with TRBD2 identical over 13 bases. There are 14 residues in the CDR3. Germline CDR1 and CDR2: SQVTM and ANQGSEA. V was pared by 4 bases and J by 2 bases, with 2 bases of the junction left unmatched.

The V call is TRBV11-3, the J call TRBJ2-1, with TRBD1 matching 7 bases. Germline V lookup: CDR1 SGHNT, CDR2 YENEEA. The CDR3 runs 15 residues. V gave up 5 bases and J gave up 10 bases; unmatched junction bases: 14. CDR3: CASSLKGTVPGEQFF. The CDR3 nucleotides read TGTGCCAGCAGCCTCAAGGGGACAGTCCCTGGGGAGCAGTTCTTC.

The rearrangement links TRBV24-1 to TRBJ2-3; no definite D call. V shed 3 bases and J shed 2 bases, with 11 bases lying between them. CDR3 length equals 15 residues. CDR1 and CDR2 from the germline V gene are KGHDR and SFDVKD. For the CDR3, the DNA is TGTGCCACCAGTGATCCGGAGTATGACACAGATACGCAGTATTTT. Residues: CATSDPEYDTDTQYF.

The rearrangement links TRBV20-1 to TRBJ2-5; 11 nucleotides line up with TRBD2. With V trimmed by 5 bases and J by 1 base, 3 bases remained unmatched. Germline assignment: CDR1 DFQATT and CDR2 SNEGSKA (reference sequence). This CDR3 comprises 14 residues. The CDR3 protein is CSAFSGGAQETQYF. The CDR3 DNA reads as TGCAGTGCTTTTAGCGGGGGGGCCCAAGAGACCCAGTACTTC.

This clonotype was seen only a few times. V usage is TRBV28 and J usage is TRBJ2-5; no firm D call. CDR1 is MDHEN, CDR2 SYDVKM, per germline. The CDR3 totals 14 residues. Trimming took off 3 bases at V and 3 bases at J, with 11 bases between the two ends. The CDR3 sequence is CASSFDPGKETQYF. DNA of the CDR3: TGTGCCAGCAGTTTTGATCCAGGAAAAGAGACCCAGTACTTC.

This clonotype was counted ten times or more. The chain has TRBV29-1 and TRBJ1-2, with no clear D. Trimming removed 5 bases at V and 2 bases at J, with 6 bases between. The CDR3 length is 11 residues. CDR1 is SQVTM, CDR2 ANQGSEA, per germline. The DNA for the CDR3 is TGCAGCGTTCAGGAAAACTATGGCTACACCTTC. Translated, it gives CSVQENYGYTF.

This clonotype has ten or more counts. The chain couples TRBV29-1 to TRBJ1-1; D ambiguous. Germline V gene sequence: CDR1 SQVTM, CDR2 ANQGSEA. V was shortened by 5 bases and J by 4 bases, with 17 bases between the two germline ends. CDR3 length equals 14 residues. Here the CDR3 DNA reads TGCAGCGTTCTCCGTGGGGTCGTGAGCACTGAAGCTTTCTTT. Translation gives CSVLRGVVSTEAFF.

This clonotype was picked up a small number of times. The V gene is TRBV20-1, the J gene TRBJ1-1; no clear D gene. The CDR3 is made up of 11 amino acids. The germline CDR1 and CDR2 sequences are DFQATT and SNEGSKA (reference sequence). V shed 0 bases and J shed 7 bases, with 6 bases lying between them. CDR3 loop: CSARDGFEAFF. For the CDR3, the DNA is TGCAGTGCTAGAGATGGTTTTGAAGCTTTCTTT.

The rearrangement joins TRBV7-9 to TRBJ2-7; possible D gene TRBD1, 7 bases. Trimming took 5 bases from V and 4 from J, leaving 18 bases between them. Germline-derived CDR1 and CDR2 are SEHNR and FQNEAQ (reference sequence). The CDR3 totals 15 residues. CDR3 protein: CASSPAGRQGYEQYF. The CDR3, as DNA: TGTGCCAGCAGCCCAGCGGGTCGACAGGGTTACGAGCAGTACTTC.

This CDR3 is CASMGQGEVYEQYF. The CDR3 DNA is TGTGCCAGCATGGGACAGGGTGAGGTATACGAGCAGTACTTC. The chain uses TRBV28 and TRBJ2-7; 9 bases are a match to TRBD1. Germline V gene lookup returns CDR1 MDHEN and CDR2 SYDVKM. Losses at the gene ends were 7 bases for V and 4 bases for J; bases not matched to a gene: 8. The CDR3 consists of 14 residues.

This clonotype was picked up a small number of times. This chain links TRBV12-3 or TRBV12-4 with TRBJ2-2; no reliable D call. The V end was cut by 2 bases, the J end by 5 bases, with 6 bases between. This CDR3 has 13 residues. Here the CDR3 DNA reads TGTGCCAGCAGTTTATGGCCAACCGGGGAGCTGTTTTTT. The encoded protein is CASSLWPTGELFF.